These 26 T cell receptor beta chains were sequenced from one sample in a study of blood T cells in healthy people across ages. A second about 7 to 11 cycle PCR used barcoded and J-beta primers. MiXCR was run by TCRdb on the 5' RACE reads, yielding one entry per CDR3 protein. This table has approximately 850,000 distinct CDR3 sequences, about 42% appearing once. Material for sequencing was blood. Every receptor here comes from a man in his sixties in good health.

V usage is TRBV29-1 and J usage is TRBJ1-1; the match to TRBD1 covers 9 bases. V lost 4 bases, J lost 3 bases, and 3 bases stayed unmatched. Germline CDR1 SQVTM, CDR2 ANQGSEA. The CDR3 contains 13 residues. The CDR3 is CSVGRDRDTEAFF. The CDR3 DNA follows: TGCAGCGTTGGCCGGGACAGGGACACTGAAGCTTTCTTT.

This clonotype was detected a few times. The chain links TRBV6-2 or TRBV6-3 to TRBJ1-5, with D unresolved. Germline CDR1 MNHEY, CDR2 SVGEGT. The CDR3 length is 12 residues. V was trimmed by 10 bases and J by 4 bases, leaving 11 bases between them. CDR3: CATRLPNQPQHF. In nucleotides, the CDR3 is TGTGCCACCCGACTCCCTAATCAGCCCCAGCATTTT.

The V gene is TRBV14, the J gene TRBJ1-1, with D perhaps matching TRBD1 (6 bases). V was trimmed by 5 bases and J by 4 bases, leaving 14 bases between them. CDR1 is SGHDN and CDR2 is FVKESK in the germline V gene. This CDR3 contains 14 residues. The CDR3 reads CASSTRGGSTEAFF. The DNA of the CDR3 is TGTGCCAGCAGCACTCGAGGGGGAAGCACTGAAGCTTTCTTT.

The chain joins TRBV20-1 to TRBJ2-4, with unresolved D. The CDR3 contains 13 residues. V was pared by 1 base and J by 2 bases, with 6 bases between. Germline V gene data show CDR1 as DFQATT and CDR2 as SNEGSKA (reference sequence). The DNA for the CDR3 is TGCAGTGCTAGAGGTCCGACCAAAAACATTCAGTACTTC. Translation: CSARGPTKNIQYF.

This chain joins TRBV27 and TRBJ2-7; 7 bases line up with TRBD1. In germline, CDR1 is MNHEY, CDR2 SMNVEV (reference sequence). V was clipped by 6 bases and J by 3 bases; unmatched bases: 14. The CDR3 runs 16 residues. This CDR3 is CASRPIGTTGVYEQYF. As DNA, the CDR3 is TGTGCCAGCAGGCCAATTGGAACAACAGGGGTCTACGAGCAGTACTTC.

This clonotype was found a few times. The chain links TRBV6-5 to TRBJ1-4; 7 nucleotides match TRBD1. The CDR3 is 14 amino acids. Losses at the gene ends were 4 bases for V and 2 bases for J; bases not matched to a gene: 1. CDR1 and CDR2 (germline): MNHEY, SVGAGI. In DNA, the CDR3 is TGTGCCAGCAGTTTGACAGGGACTAATGAAAAACTGTTTTTT. It codes for CASSLTGTNEKLFF.

This rearrangement joins TRBV7-2 to TRBJ1-4, with 9 bases fitting TRBD1. Germline loops: CDR1 SGHTA, CDR2 FQGNSA. The CDR3 is made up of 16 amino acids. Germline trimming cut 6 bases from V and 5 bases from J; bases unmatched to any gene: 10. CDR3 DNA sequence: TGTGCCAGCAGGATGACAGGGGGAGCGGTGAATGAAAAACTGTTTTTT. It is translated as CASRMTGGAVNEKLFF.

With regard to this clonotype: One junction end does not reproduce the germline sequence, and a read error may be involved. The CDR3 nucleotides read TGTGCCACAAGCCAAAACACTGGGGCCAGCGTCCTGACTTTC. Its protein product is CATSQNTGASVLTF. V usage is TRBV12-3 or TRBV12-4 and J usage is TRBJ2-6; the D gene is possibly TRBD1 (5 bases). The CDR3 runs to 14 residues.

This chain links TRBV12-3 or TRBV12-4 with TRBJ1-2; maybe TRBD1 (5 bases). The CDR3 consists of 13 residues. The V end lost 5 bases, the J end lost 7 bases, and 14 bases lay between the germline ends. The CDR3 coding sequence is TGTGCCAGCAGTGTGGGGGGTACCGTTGGCTACACCTTC. This gives the protein CASSVGGTVGYTF.

The chain is built from TRBV7-9 and TRBJ1-6, with unresolved D. Germline V gene lookup returns CDR1 SEHNR and CDR2 FQNEAQ (reference sequence). V was trimmed by 1 base and J by 5 bases, leaving 9 bases between them. The CDR3 loop spans 15 amino acids. CDR3 loop: CASSLGRNNNSPLHF. The CDR3 coding sequence is TGTGCCAGCAGCTTAGGCAGGAATAATAATTCACCCCTCCACTTT.

The J gene is TRBJ1-2, the V gene TRBV29-1; a weak D match, TRBD1 (5 bases). V was shortened by 4 bases and J by 8 bases, with 26 bases between the two germline ends. Germline CDR1 and CDR2: SQVTM and ANQGSEA. The CDR3 has 16 amino acids. In DNA, the CDR3 is TGCAGCGTTGTTGGCATCGGGTCCCAGGGTGATTTAGGCTACACCTTC. This gives the protein CSVVGIGSQGDLGYTF.

This clonotype was seen only a few times. This chain links TRBV12-3 or TRBV12-4 with TRBJ2-1, with 8 bases lining up with TRBD2. Germline trimming cut 5 bases from V and 5 bases from J; bases unmatched to any gene: 8. The CDR3 length is 15 residues. CDR3 in amino acids: CASSAVSGGHNEQFF. In DNA form, the CDR3 reads TGTGCCAGCAGTGCCGTCAGCGGGGGCCACAATGAGCAGTTCTTC.

About this clonotype itself: Relative to the germline gene, one junction end is altered; a read error may explain this. The rearrangement links TRBV11-3 to TRBJ1-5; 9 positions agree with TRBD1. The CDR3 consists of 21 residues. The germline gives CDR1 SGHNT, CDR2 YENEEA. CDR3 DNA sequence: TGTGCCAGCAGCTTAGATCCACGGGACAGGGCCGAGGTTTATAGCAGTCAGCCCCAGCATTTT. Protein product: CASSLDPRDRAEVYSSQPQHF.

This clonotype was counted only a few times. The genes are TRBV4-3 and TRBJ1-1; D is undetermined. The CDR3 consists of 14 residues. Trimming took off 0 bases at V and 0 bases at J, with 5 bases between the two ends. Germline loops: CDR1 LGHNA, CDR2 YSLEER. The CDR3 loop is CASSQDEVNTEAFF. The CDR3 DNA reads TGCGCCAGCAGCCAAGACGAGGTGAACACTGAAGCTTTCTTT.

The chain couples TRBV20-1 to TRBJ2-5, with a weak D call TRBD1 (5 bases). The DNA end is a closer match to TRBJ2-7, so the J assignment may be wrong. CDR3 length: 13 amino acids. Germline CDR1 and CDR2: DFQATT and SNEGSKA (reference sequence). In DNA form, the CDR3 reads TGCAGTGCTAGGGACCAGGGATCGTACGAGCAGTACTTC. This sequence encodes CSARDQGSYEQYF.

The chain carries TRBV20-1 and TRBJ2-1, with D unclear. In germline, CDR1 is DFQATT, CDR2 SNEGSKA (reference sequence). The CDR3 totals 13 residues. The V end lost 0 bases, the J end lost 10 bases, and 13 bases lay between the germline ends. The CDR3 reads CSARDPYRQEQFF. The CDR3 region has the DNA TGCAGTGCTAGAGATCCGTATCGGCAAGAGCAGTTCTTC.

The chain uses TRBV7-2 and TRBJ1-3; D possibly corresponds to TRBD1 (5 bases). Germline loops: CDR1 SGHTA, CDR2 FQGNSA. The CDR3 has 20 residues. V was clipped by 5 bases and J by 2 bases, with 28 bases between them. The CDR3 reads CASSLRGREFRPLTGNTIYF. The CDR3 region has the DNA TGTGCCAGCAGCCTGCGGGGCAGGGAATTTCGACCCCTTACTGGAAACACCATATATTTT. Combining the CDR3 with reference TRBV7-2 and TRBJ1-3 gives the whole variable domain GAGVSQSPSNKVTEKGKDVELRCDPISGHTALYWYRQSLGQGLEFLIYFQGNSAPDKSGLPSDRFSAERTGGSVSTLTIQRTQQEDSAVYLCASSLRGREFRPLTGNTIYFGEGSWLTVV.

This clonotype came up a few times. This chain uses TRBV6-2 or TRBV6-3 with TRBJ2-1, with D possibly matching TRBD1 (5 bases). Germline lookup yields CDR1 MNHEY and CDR2 SVGEGT. The CDR3 has 14 amino acids. The V end was cut by 5 bases, the J end by 5 bases, with 13 bases between. The CDR3 bases are TGTGCCAGCAGTCCCATCGGACATAACAATGAGCAGTTCTTC. Translating it yields CASSPIGHNNEQFF.

The V gene is TRBV12-3 or TRBV12-4, the J gene TRBJ2-1, with 13 positions matching TRBD2. The CDR3 has 15 amino acids. V dropped 7 bases and J dropped 6; count of bases not matched to a gene: 6. CDR3 sequence (DNA): TGTGCCAGCACCCAACTAGCGGGGGGGCTCAATGAGCAGTTCTTC. Translating gives CASTQLAGGLNEQFF.

V and J are TRBV5-1 and TRBJ2-7, with TRBD1 as a possible D gene (6 bases). In germline, CDR1 is SGHRS, CDR2 YFSETQ. The CDR3 consists of 13 residues. The ends were cut back, 4 bases at V and 4 bases at J, with 12 bases in the middle. This CDR3 is CASSSPGTYEQYF. The CDR3 DNA is TGCGCCAGCAGCAGCCCAGGGACATACGAGCAGTACTTC.

This chain uses TRBV6-5 with TRBJ2-2; D is uncertain. The V end was cut by 2 bases, the J end by 4 bases, with 5 bases between. The CDR3 extends over 13 amino acids. Germline CDR1 MNHEY, CDR2 SVGAGI. The DNA for the CDR3 is TGTGCCAGCAGTTACCGGTCCACCGGGGAGCTGTTTTTT. It specifies CASSYRSTGELFF.

The J gene is TRBJ2-1, the V gene TRBV20-1; tentative D call: TRBD2 (5 bases). The CDR3 contains 12 residues. V gave up 0 bases and J gave up 8 bases, with 8 bases separating them. Per germline, CDR1 DFQATT and CDR2 SNEGSKA (reference sequence). CDR3 sequence (DNA): TGCAGTGCTAGAGAACTAGTCTATGAGCAGTTCTTC. Residues: CSARELVYEQFF.

This chain connects TRBV19 to TRBJ2-5, with D possibly matching TRBD1 (6 bases). There are 13 residues in the CDR3. The V and J ends lost 3 bases and 4 bases respectively, with 9 bases between them. Germline CDR1 LNHDA, CDR2 SQIVND (reference sequence). CDR3 sequence (DNA): TGTGCCAGTAGTATTCAACAGGGAGAGACCCAGTACTTC. Translating it yields CASSIQQGETQYF.

The chain joins TRBV6-2 or TRBV6-3 to TRBJ2-1; 7 bases are shared with TRBD1. Germline-derived CDR1 and CDR2 are MNHEY and SVGEGT. CDR3 length equals 17 residues. Trimming cost V 0 bases and J 0 bases; bases outside gene matches: 5. The CDR3: CASSYSADRTSYNEQFF. The DNA of the CDR3 is TGTGCCAGCAGTTACTCGGCGGACAGGACCTCCTACAATGAGCAGTTCTTC.

On this clonotype itself: The junction departs from germline at one end; a sequencing error may be responsible. The chain recombines TRBV6-2 or TRBV6-3 with TRBJ2-7; 12 positions agree with TRBD2. The germline gives CDR1 MNHEY, CDR2 SVGEGT. The CDR3 runs to 14 residues. The CDR3 coding sequence is TGTACCAGCAGGACTAGCGGGGCACCCTACGAGCAGTACTTC. Protein product: CTSRTSGAPYEQYF.

This clonotype appeared many times. The chain is built from TRBV28 and TRBJ2-7; D may be TRBD2 (6 bases). The germline V and J ends were trimmed by 2 bases and 6 bases, with 14 bases remaining between them. Looked up from germline, CDR1 is MDHEN and CDR2 is SYDVKM. CDR3 size: 14 residues. This chain's CDR3 is CASSLPHFGGEQYF. Here the CDR3 DNA reads TGTGCCAGCAGTTTACCCCACTTCGGGGGCGAGCAGTACTTC.